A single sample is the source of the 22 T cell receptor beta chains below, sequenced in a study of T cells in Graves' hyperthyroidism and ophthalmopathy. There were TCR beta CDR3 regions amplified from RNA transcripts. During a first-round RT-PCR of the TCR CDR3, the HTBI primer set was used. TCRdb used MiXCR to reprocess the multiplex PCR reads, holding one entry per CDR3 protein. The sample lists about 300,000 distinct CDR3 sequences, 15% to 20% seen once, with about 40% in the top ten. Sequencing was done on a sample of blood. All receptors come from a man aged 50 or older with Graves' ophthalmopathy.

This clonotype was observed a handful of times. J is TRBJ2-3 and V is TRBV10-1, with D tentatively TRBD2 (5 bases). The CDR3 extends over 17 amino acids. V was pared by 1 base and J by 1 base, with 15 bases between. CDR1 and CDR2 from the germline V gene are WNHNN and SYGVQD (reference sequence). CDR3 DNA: TGCGCCAGCAGTGAGTTTTCAGAGCTTAGCGGCACAGATACGCAGTATTTT. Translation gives CASSEFSELSGTDTQYF.

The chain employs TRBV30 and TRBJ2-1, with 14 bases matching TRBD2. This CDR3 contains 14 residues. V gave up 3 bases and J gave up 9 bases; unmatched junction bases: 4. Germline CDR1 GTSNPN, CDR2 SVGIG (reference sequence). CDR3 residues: CAWRGLAGVGEQFF. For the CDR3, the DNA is TGTGCCTGGAGGGGACTAGCGGGAGTGGGTGAGCAGTTCTTC.

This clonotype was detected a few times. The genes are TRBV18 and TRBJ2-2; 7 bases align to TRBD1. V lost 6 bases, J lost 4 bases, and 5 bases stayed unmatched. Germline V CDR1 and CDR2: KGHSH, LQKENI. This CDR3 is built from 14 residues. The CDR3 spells CASSPGTVTGELFF. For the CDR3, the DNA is TGTGCCAGCTCGCCCGGGACAGTCACCGGGGAGCTGTTTTTT.

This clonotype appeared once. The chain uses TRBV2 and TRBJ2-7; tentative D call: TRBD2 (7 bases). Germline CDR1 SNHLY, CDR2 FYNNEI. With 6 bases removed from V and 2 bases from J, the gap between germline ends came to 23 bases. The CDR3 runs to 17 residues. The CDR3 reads CASSRPLRGPMAYEQYF. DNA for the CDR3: TGTGCCAGCAGCCGGCCCCTGCGGGGGCCTATGGCCTACGAGCAGTACTTC.

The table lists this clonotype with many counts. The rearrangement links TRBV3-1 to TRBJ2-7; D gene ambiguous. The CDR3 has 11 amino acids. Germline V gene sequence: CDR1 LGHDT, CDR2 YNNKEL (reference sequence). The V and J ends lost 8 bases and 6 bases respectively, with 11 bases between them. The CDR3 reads CASSGSVEQYF. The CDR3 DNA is TGTGCCAGCTCCGGATCGGTCGAGCAGTACTTC.

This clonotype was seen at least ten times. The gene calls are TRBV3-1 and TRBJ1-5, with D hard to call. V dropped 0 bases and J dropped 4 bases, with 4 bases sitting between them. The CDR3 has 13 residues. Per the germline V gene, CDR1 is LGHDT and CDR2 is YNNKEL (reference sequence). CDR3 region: CASSQDPNQPQHF. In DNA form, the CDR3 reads TGTGCCAGCAGCCAAGATCCGAATCAGCCCCAGCATTTT. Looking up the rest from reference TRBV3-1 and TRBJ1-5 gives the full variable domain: DTAVSQTPKYLVTQMGNDKSIKCEQNLGHDTMYWYKQDSKKFLKIMFSYNNKELIINETVPNRFSPKSPDKAHLNLHINSLELGDSAVYFCASSQDPNQPQHFGDGTRLSIL.

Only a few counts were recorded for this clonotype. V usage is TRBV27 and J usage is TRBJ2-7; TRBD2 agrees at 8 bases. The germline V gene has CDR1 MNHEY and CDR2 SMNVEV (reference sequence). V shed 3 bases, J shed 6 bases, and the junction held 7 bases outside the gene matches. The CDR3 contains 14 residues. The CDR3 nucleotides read TGTGCCAGCAGTTTCCGAGCGGGAGTAGGCGAGCAGTACTTC. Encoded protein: CASSFRAGVGEQYF.

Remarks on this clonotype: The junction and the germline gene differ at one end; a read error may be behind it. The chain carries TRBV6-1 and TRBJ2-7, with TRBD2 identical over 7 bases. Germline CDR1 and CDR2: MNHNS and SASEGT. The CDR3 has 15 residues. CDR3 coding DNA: TGTGCCAGCAGTCCGAGAGCGGGGTCCTCCTACGAACAGTACTTC. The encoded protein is CASSPRAGSSYEQYF.

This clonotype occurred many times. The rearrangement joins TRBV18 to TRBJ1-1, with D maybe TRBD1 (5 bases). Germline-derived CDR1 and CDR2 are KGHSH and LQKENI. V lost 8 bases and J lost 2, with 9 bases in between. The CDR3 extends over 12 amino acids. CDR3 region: CASGGANTEAFF. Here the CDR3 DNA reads TGTGCCAGCGGTGGGGCCAACACTGAAGCTTTCTTT.

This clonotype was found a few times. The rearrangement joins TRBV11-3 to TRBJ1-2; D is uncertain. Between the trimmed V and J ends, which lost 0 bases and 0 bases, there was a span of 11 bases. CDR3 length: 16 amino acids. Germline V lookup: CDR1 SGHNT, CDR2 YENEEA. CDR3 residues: CASSLDIPRTNYGYTF. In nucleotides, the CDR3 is TGTGCCAGCAGCTTAGATATCCCGCGGACTAACTATGGCTACACCTTC.

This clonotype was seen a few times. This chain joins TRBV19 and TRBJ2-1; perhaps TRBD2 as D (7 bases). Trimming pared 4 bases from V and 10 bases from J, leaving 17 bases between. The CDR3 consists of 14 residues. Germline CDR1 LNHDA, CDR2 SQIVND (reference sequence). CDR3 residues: CASSTLRGRGEQFF. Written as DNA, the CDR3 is TGTGCCAGTAGTACCCTTAGGGGGAGGGGCGAGCAGTTCTTC.

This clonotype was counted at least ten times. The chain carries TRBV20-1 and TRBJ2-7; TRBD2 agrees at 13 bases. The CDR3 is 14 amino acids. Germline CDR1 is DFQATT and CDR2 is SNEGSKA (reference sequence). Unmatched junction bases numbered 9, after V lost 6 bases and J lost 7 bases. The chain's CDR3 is CSAPTSGRRGEQYF. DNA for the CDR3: TGCAGTGCCCCGACTAGCGGGAGGAGGGGAGAGCAGTACTTC.

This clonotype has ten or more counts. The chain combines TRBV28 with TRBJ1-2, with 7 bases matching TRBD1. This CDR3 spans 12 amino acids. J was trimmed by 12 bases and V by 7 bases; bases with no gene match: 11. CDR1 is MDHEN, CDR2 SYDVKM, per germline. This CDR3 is CASKMVKGAHTF. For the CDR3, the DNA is TGTGCCAGCAAGATGGTCAAGGGGGCGCACACCTTC.

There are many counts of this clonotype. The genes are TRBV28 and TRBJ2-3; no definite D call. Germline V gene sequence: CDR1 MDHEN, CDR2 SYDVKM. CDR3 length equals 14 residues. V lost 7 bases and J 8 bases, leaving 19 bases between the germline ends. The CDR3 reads CASTNVGGDFTQYF. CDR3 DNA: TGTGCCAGCACCAACGTGGGCGGAGACTTTACGCAGTATTTT.

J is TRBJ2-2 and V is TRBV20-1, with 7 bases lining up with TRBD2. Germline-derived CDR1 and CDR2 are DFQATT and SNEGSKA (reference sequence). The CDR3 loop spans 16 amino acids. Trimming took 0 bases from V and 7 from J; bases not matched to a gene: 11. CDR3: CSARDRRREFSGELFF. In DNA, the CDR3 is TGCAGTGCTAGAGATCGGCGGCGGGAGTTTAGCGGGGAGCTGTTTTTT.

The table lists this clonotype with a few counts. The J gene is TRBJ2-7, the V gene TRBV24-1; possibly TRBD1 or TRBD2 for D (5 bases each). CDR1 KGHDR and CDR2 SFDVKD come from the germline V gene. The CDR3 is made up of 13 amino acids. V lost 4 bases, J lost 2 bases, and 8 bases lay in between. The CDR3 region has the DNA TGTGCCACCAGTGAGCAGGGAGCCTACGAGCAGTACTTC. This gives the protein CATSEQGAYEQYF.

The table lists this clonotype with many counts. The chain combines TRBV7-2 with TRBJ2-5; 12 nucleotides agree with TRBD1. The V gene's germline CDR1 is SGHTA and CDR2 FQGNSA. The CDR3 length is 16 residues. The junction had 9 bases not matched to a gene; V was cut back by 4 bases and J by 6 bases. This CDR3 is CASSSTGTGGGQTQYF. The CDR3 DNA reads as TGTGCCAGCAGCTCTACCGGGACAGGGGGCGGACAGACCCAGTACTTC.

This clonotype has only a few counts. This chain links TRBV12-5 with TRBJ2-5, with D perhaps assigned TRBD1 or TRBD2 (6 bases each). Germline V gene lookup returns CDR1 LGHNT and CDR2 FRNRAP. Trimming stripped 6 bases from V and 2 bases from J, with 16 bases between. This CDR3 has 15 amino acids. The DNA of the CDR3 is TGTGCTAGTGGCCCGGGGGCAGTAGAGCAAGAGACCCAGTACTTC. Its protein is CASGPGAVEQETQYF.

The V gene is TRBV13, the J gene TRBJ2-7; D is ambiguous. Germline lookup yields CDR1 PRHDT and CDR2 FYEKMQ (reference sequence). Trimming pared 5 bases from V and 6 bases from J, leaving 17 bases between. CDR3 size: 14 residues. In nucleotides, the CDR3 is TGTGCCAGCAGCGGGTTCCAGGCGGCGTCCGAGCAGTACTTC. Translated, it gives CASSGFQAASEQYF. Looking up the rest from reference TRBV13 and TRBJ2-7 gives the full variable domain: AAGVIQSPRHLIKEKRETATLKCYPIPRHDTVYWYQQGPGQDPQFLISFYEKMQSDKGSIPDRFSAQQFSDYHSELNMSSLELGDSALYFCASSGFQAASEQYFGPGTRLTVT.

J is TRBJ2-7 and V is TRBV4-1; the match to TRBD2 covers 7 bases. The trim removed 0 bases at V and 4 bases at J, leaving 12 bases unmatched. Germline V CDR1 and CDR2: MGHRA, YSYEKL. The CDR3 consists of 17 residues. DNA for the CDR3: TGCGCCAGCAGCCAAGAACGAATCCTAGCGGAAACTTACGAGCAGTACTTC. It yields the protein CASSQERILAETYEQYF.

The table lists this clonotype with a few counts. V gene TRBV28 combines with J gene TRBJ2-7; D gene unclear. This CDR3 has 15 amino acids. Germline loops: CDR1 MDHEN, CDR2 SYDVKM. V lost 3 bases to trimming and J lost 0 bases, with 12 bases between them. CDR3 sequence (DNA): TGTGCCAGCAGTTTTAGCCTAGTCGTCTCCTACGAGCAGTACTTC. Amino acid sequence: CASSFSLVVSYEQYF.

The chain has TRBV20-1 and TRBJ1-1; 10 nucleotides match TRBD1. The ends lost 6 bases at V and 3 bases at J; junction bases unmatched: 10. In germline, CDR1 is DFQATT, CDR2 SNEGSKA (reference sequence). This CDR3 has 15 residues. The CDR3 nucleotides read TGCAGTGCCCTAGATCCGGGACAGGGGTACACTGAAGCTTTCTTT. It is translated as CSALDPGQGYTEAFF.